This is a list of T cell receptor beta chains from one sample in a study of cytomegalovirus exposure and HLA in healthy donors. The repertoire was sequenced with immunoSEQ multiplex PCR; TCRdb's copy has only in-frame clones and lacks some. There are 100,000 or so clones in the sample; about four fifths occur only once, and roughly 3.5% lies in the top ten. The sequenced sample consisted of PBMCs. These TCRs come from a man aged 25 to 40 in good health and CMV-seropositive. Each CDR3 is given with its conserved first and last residue. D genes are given only for firm matches. A clone size is listed for some rows: how often the clone was seen (once, few, many), or a class if it is expanded.

V gene	clone size	J gene	D gene	CDR3 DNA	CDR3 protein
TRBV2	.	TRBJ1-1	TRBD1	TGTGCCAGCATTGGACAGGCGAACACTGAAGCTTTCTTT	CASIGQANTEAFF
TRBV6-4	.	TRBJ2-7	.	TGTGCCAGCAGTGAATTAGAGGCTTTGGGGGCGCAGTACTTC	CASSELEALGAQYF
TRBV5-1	.	TRBJ2-1	.	TGCGCCAGCAGCCTCCAGGACTCCTACAATGAGCAGTTCTTC	CASSLQDSYNEQFF
TRBV18	once	TRBJ1-2	.	TGTGCCAGCTCACCTTGGGGCGGTGACTATGGCTACACCTTC	CASSPWGGDYGYTF
TRBV5-1	.	TRBJ2-5	TRBD2	TGCGCCAGCAGCTACCGGACTAGCGGGAGCGAAGAGACCCAGTACTTC	CASSYRTSGSEETQYF
TRBV6-5	.	TRBJ1-6	TRBD1	TGTGCCAGCAGGAGACAGGGGGCAGGGTCACCCCTCCACTTT	CASRRQGAGSPLHF
TRBV28	.	TRBJ2-1	.	TGTGCCAGCAACCGTGCTAGCAGAAATGAGCAGTTCTTC	CASNRASRNEQFF
TRBV5-6	.	TRBJ2-2	TRBD1	TGTGCCAGCAGTACAGGGGGTTGGACCGGGGAGCTGTTTTTT	CASSTGGWTGELFF
TRBV11-2	.	TRBJ2-5	.	TGTGCCAGCAGCCACCTCCCGACCGGGACTGGGGAGACCCAGTACTTC	CASSHLPTGTGETQYF
TRBV11-3	.	TRBJ2-1	TRBD2	TGTGCCAGCAGTCGCAGGACTAGCGGGGGGAACAATGAGCAGTTCTTC	CASSRRTSGGNNEQFF
TRBV14	.	TRBJ2-3	TRBD2	TGTGCCAGCAGCCAAGTACGGGGGGTCACGGATACGCAGTATTTT	CASSQVRGVTDTQYF
TRBV5-6	.	TRBJ1-2	TRBD1	TGTGCCAGCAGACTGACAGGGGTAAACTATGGCTACACCTTC	CASRLTGVNYGYTF
TRBV5-1	.	TRBJ2-1	.	TGCGCCAGCAGCTTCAGGCCCTCCCATAGGAATGAGCAGTTCTTC	CASSFRPSHRNEQFF
TRBV28	.	TRBJ2-7	TRBD2	TGTGCCAGCAGCCTGGACTCAACTAGCGGGAGGGTCTCCTACGAGCAGTACTTC	CASSLDSTSGRVSYEQYF
TRBV11-2	.	TRBJ2-7	.	TGTGCCAGCAGCTGGACGTCTGGGGGCGACGTCTACGAGCAGTACTTC	CASSWTSGGDVYEQYF
TRBV11-2	.	TRBJ1-2	.	TGTGCCAGCAGCTTAGGGGCAGACTATGGCTACGCCTTC	CASSLGADYGYAF
TRBV13	.	TRBJ2-2	.	TGTGCCAGCAAAATTTCAGCGGCGAACACCGGGGAGCTGTTTTTT	CASKISAANTGELFF
TRBV15	.	TRBJ2-7	.	TGTGCCACCAGAGACAGTGCAGAGCGAGGGCAGTACTTC	CATRDSAERGQYF
TRBV18	.	TRBJ1-1	.	TGTGCCAGCTCACCCCCGGGACACAACATGAACACTGAAGCTTTCTTT	CASSPPGHNMNTEAFF
TRBV11-2	.	TRBJ2-3	.	TGTGCCAGCAGCCCCCTAGATACGCAGTATTTT	CASSPLDTQYF
TRBV5-6	.	TRBJ1-2	.	TGTGCCAGCAGCTTGACGGAGCACTATGGCTACACCTTC	CASSLTEHYGYTF
TRBV15	.	TRBJ1-5	.	TGTGCCACCAGCAGAGAACTGGGCAATCAGCCCCAGCATTTT	CATSRELGNQPQHF
TRBV9	.	TRBJ2-2	TRBD1	TGTGCCAGCAGCCCCGGGGACAGAAACACCGGGGAGCTGTTTTTT	CASSPGDRNTGELFF
TRBV5-4	once	TRBJ2-5	.	TGTGCCAGCAGCTTGCCGCTAGGCAGCCAAGAGACCCAGTACTTC	CASSLPLGSQETQYF
TRBV2	.	TRBJ1-1	TRBD1	TGTGCCAGCAGAGGGGGCCGACAGGGGTTCCCCACTTTCTTT	CASRGGRQGFPTFF
TRBV30	.	TRBJ2-7	.	TGTGCCCGACAAACTAGGAGCTCCTACGAGCAGTACTTC	CARQTRSSYEQYF
TRBV29-1	few	TRBJ2-1	TRBD2	TGCGGAGGGACTAGCGGCCTATACAATGAGCAGTTCTTC	CGGTSGLYNEQFF